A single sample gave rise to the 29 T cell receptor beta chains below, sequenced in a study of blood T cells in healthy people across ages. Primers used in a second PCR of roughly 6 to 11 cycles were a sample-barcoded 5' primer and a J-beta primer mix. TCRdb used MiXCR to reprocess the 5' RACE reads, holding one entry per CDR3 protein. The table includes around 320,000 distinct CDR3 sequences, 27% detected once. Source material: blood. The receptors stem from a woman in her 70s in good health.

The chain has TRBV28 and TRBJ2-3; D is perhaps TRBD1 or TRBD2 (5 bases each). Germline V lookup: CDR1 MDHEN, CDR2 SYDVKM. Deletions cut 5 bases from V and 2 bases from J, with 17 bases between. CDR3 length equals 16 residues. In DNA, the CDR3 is TGTGCCAGCAGTCTGGGGGTGAAAGGGGACACAGATACGCAGTATTTT. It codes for CASSLGVKGDTDTQYF.

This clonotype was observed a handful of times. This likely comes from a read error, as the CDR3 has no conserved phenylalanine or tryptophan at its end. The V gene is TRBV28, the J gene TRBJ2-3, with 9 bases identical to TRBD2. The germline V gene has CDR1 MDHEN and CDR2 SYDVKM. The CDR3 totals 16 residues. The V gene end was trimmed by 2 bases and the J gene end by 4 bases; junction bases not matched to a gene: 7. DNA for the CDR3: TGTGCCAGCAGTTTAGAGCGGGGGGTTATGGCAGATACGCAGTATCTT. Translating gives CASSLERGVMADTQYL.

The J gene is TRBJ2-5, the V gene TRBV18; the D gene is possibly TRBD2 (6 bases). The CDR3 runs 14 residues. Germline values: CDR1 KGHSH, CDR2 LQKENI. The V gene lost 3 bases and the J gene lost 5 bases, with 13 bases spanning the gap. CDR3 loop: CASSPGRLFETQYF. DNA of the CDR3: TGTGCCAGCTCACCGGGGAGGTTGTTTGAGACCCAGTACTTC.

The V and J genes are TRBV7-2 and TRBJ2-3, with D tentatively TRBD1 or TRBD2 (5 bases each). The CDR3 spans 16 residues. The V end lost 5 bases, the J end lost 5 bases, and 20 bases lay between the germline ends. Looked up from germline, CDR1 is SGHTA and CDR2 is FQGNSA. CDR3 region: CASSQTGLPLGDTQYF. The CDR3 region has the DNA TGTGCCAGCAGCCAAACAGGACTCCCCCTGGGAGATACGCAGTATTTT.

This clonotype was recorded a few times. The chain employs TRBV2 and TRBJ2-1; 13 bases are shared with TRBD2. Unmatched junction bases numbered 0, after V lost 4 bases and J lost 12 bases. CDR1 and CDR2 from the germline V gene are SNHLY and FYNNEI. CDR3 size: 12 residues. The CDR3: CASSGTSGRQFF. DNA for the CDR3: TGTGCCAGCAGTGGGACTAGCGGGAGGCAGTTCTTC.

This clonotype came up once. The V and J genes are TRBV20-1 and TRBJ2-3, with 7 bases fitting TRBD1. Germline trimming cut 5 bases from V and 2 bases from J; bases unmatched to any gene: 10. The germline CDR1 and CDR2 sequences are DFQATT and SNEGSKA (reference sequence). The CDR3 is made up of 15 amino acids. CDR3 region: CSAPSGQTTTDTQYF. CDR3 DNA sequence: TGCAGTGCTCCCTCGGGACAGACTACCACAGATACGCAGTATTTT.

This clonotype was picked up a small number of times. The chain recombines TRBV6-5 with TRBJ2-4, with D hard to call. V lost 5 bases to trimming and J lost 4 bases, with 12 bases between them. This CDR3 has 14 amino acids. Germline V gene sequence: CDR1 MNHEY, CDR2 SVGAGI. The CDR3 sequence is CASSPSRLKNIQYF. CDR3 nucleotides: TGTGCCAGCAGTCCCTCCCGACTGAAAAACATTCAGTACTTC.

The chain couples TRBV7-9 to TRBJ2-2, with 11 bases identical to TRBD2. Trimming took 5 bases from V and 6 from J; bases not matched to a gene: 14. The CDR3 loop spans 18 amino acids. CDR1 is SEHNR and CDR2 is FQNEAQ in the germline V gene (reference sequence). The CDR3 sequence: CASSALGSGRALAGELFF. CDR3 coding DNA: TGTGCCAGCAGCGCTCTTGGTAGCGGGAGGGCCTTGGCCGGGGAGCTGTTTTTT.

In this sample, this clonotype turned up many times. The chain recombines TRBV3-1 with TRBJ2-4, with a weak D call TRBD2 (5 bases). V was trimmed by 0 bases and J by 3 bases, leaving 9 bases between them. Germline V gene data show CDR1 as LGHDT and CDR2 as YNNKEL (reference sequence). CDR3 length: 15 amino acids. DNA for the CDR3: TGTGCCAGCAGCCAAGATACCGGGGTCAAAAACATTCAGTACTTC. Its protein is CASSQDTGVKNIQYF.

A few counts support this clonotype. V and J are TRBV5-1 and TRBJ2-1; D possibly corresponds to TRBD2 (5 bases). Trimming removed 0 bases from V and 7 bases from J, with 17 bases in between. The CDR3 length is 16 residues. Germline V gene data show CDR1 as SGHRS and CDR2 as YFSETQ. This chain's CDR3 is CASSLALSGRVNEQFF. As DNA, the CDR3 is TGCGCCAGCAGCTTGGCGTTGTCGGGAAGGGTTAATGAGCAGTTCTTC. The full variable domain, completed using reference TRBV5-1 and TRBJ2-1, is KAGVTQTPRYLIKTRGQQVTLSCSPISGHRSVSWYQQTPGQGLQFLFEYFSETQRNKGNFPGRFSGRQFSNSRSEMNVSTLELGDSALYLCASSLALSGRVNEQFFGPGTRLTVL.

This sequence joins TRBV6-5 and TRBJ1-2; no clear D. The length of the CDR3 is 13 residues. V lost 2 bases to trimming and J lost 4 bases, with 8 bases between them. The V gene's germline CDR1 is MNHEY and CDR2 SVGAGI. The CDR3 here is CASSYPGAYGYTF. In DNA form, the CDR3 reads TGTGCCAGCAGTTACCCAGGCGCCTATGGCTACACCTTC.

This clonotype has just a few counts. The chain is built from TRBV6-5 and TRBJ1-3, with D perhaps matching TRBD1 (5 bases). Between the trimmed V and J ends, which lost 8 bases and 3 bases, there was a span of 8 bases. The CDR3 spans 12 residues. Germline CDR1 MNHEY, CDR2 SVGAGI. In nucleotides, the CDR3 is TGTGCCAGCGGGGGGATTGGAAACACCATATATTTT. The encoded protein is CASGGIGNTIYF.

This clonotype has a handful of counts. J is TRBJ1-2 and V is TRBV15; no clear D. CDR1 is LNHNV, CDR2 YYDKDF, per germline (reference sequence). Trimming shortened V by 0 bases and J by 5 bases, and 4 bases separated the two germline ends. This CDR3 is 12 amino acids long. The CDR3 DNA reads TGTGCCACCAGCAGAGATGCATATGGCTACACCTTC. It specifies CATSRDAYGYTF.

The DNA of the CDR3 is TGCAGTGCTAGAGATTGGGCTCGGGGGGCGTCCACTGAAGCTTTCTTT. Its translation: CSARDWARGASTEAFF. V gene TRBV20-1 combines with J gene TRBJ1-1; tentatively, D is TRBD1 (6 bases). Trimming shortened V by 0 bases and J by 4 bases, and 18 bases separated the two germline ends. Germline lookup yields CDR1 DFQATT and CDR2 SNEGSKA (reference sequence). The CDR3 covers 16 residues.

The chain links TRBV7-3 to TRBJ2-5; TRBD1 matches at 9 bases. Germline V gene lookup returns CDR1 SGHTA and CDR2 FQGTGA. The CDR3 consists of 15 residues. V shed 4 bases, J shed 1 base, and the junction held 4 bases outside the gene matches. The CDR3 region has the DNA TGTGCCAGCAGCTCCGGGACAGGGCTCCAAGAGACCCAGTACTTC. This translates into CASSSGTGLQETQYF.

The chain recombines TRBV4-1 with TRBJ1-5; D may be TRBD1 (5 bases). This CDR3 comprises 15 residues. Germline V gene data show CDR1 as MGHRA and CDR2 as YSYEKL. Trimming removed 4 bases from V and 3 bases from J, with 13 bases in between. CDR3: CASSPGPQANQPQHF. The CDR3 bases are TGCGCCAGCAGCCCGGGGCCCCAGGCCAATCAGCCCCAGCATTTT.

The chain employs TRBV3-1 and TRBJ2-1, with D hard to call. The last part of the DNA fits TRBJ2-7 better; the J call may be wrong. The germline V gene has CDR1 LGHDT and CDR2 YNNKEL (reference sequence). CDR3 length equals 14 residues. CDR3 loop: CASSPLSSYNEQYF. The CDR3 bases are TGTGCCAGCAGCCCCCTAAGCTCCTACAATGAGCAGTACTTC.

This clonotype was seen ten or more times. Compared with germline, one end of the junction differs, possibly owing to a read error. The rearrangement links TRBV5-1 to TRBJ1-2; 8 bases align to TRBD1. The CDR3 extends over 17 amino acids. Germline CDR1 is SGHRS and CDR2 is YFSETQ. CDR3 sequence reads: CASSLGLGQGVDYGYTF. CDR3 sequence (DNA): TGCGCCAGCAGCTTGGGGCTTGGACAGGGTGTAGACTACGGCTACACCTTC.

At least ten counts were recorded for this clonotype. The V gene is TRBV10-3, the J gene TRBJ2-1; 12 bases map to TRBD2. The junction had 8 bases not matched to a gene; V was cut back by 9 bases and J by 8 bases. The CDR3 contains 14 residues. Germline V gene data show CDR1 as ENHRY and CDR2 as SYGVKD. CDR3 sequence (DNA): TGTGCCATACGACTAGCGGGAGACGGGGATGAGCAGTTCTTC. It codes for CAIRLAGDGDEQFF.

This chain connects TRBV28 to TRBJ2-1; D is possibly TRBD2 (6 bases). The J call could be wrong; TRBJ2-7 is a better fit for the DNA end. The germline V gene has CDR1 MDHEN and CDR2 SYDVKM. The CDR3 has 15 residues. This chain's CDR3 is CASSSFGGAFREQYF. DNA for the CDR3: TGTGCCAGCAGTTCTTTCGGGGGAGCTTTCAGGGAGCAGTACTTC.

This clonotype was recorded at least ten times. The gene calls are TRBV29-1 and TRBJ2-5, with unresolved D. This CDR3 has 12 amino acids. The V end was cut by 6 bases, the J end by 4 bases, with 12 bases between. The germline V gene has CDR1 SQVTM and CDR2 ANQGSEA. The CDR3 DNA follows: TGCAGCGTCGAGGAAACAAGAGAGACCCAGTACTTC. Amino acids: CSVEETRETQYF.

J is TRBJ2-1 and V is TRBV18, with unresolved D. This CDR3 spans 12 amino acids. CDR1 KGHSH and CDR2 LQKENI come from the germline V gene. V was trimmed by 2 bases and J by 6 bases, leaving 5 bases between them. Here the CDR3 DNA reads TGTGCCAGCTCACCATGGGCCAATGAGCAGTTCTTC. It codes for CASSPWANEQFF.

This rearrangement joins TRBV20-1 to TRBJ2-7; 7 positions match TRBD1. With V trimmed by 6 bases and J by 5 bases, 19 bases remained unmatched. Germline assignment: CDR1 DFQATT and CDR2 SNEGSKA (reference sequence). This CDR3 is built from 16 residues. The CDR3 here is CSALLGTDLRRNEQYF. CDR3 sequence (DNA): TGCAGTGCCCTTCTCGGGACAGACCTTCGGAGGAACGAGCAGTACTTC.

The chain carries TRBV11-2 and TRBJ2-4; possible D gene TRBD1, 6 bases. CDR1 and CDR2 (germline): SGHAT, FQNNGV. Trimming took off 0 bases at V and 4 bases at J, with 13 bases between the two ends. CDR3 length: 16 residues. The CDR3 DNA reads TGTGCCAGCAGCTTAGATAGAGGGGGATTTAAAAACATTCAGTACTTC. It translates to CASSLDRGGFKNIQYF. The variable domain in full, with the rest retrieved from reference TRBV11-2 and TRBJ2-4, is EAGVAQSPRYKIIEKRQSVAFWCNPISGHATLYWYQQILGQGPKLLIQFQNNGVVDDSQLPKDRFSAERLKGVDSTLKIQPAKLEDSAVYLCASSLDRGGFKNIQYFGAGTRLSVL.

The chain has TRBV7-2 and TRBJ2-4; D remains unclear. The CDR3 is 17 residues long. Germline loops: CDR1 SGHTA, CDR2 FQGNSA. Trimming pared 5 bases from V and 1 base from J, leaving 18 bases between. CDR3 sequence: CASSPTEKPVAKNIQYF. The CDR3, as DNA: TGTGCCAGCAGCCCCACGGAAAAACCGGTGGCCAAAAACATTCAGTACTTC.

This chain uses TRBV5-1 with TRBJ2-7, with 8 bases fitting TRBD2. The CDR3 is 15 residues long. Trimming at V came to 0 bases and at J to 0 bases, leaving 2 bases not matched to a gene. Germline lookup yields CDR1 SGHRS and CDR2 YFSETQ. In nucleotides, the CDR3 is TGCGCCAGCAGCTTGGAGGGACTAGACTCCTACGAGCAGTACTTC. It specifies CASSLEGLDSYEQYF. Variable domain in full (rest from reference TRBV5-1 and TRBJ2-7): KAGVTQTPRYLIKTRGQQVTLSCSPISGHRSVSWYQQTPGQGLQFLFEYFSETQRNKGNFPGRFSGRQFSNSRSEMNVSTLELGDSALYLCASSLEGLDSYEQYFGPGTRLTVT.

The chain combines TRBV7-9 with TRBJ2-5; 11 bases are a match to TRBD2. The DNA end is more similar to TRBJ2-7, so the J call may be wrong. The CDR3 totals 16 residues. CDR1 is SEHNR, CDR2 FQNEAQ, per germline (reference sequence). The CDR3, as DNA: TGTGCCAGCAGCTTGGCGGCTAGCGGGGGGCTCTACGAGCAGTACTTC. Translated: CASSLAASGGLYEQYF.

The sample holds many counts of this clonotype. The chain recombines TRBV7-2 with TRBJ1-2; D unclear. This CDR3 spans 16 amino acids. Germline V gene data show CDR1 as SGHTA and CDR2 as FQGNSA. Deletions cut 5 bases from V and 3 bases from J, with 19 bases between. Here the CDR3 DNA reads TGTGCCAGCAGCCGACGGGCCAGTGCAACGGACTATGGCTACACCTTC. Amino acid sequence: CASSRRASATDYGYTF.

The CDR3 here is CASSFPGTSGLRSYNEQFF. The CDR3 DNA reads as TGTGCCAGCAGCTTTCCCGGGACTAGCGGGCTAAGGTCCTACAATGAGCAGTTCTTC. The V and J genes are TRBV7-3 and TRBJ2-1; TRBD2 matches 12 bases. CDR3 length equals 19 residues. The V and J ends lost 3 bases and 1 base, in that order; junction bases with no gene match: 10. CDR1 and CDR2 (germline): SGHTA, FQGTGA.